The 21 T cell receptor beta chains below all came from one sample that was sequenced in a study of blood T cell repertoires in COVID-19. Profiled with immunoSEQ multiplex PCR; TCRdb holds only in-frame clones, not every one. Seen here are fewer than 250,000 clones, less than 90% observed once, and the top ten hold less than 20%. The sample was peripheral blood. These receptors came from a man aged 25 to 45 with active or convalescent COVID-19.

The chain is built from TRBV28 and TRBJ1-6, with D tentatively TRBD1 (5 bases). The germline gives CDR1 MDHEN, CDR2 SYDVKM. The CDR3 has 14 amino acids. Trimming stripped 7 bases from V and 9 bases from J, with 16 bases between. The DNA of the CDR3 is TGTGCCAGCAAGCCTACAGGCGGTGGTTCACCCCTCCACTTT. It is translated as CASKPTGGGSPLHF.

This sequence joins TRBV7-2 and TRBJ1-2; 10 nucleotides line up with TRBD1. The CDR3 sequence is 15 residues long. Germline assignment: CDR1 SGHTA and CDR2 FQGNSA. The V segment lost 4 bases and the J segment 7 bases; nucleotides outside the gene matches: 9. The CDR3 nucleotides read TGTGCCAGCAGCTCCCCGGGACAGGGGATCCGTGGCTACACCTTC. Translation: CASSSPGQGIRGYTF.

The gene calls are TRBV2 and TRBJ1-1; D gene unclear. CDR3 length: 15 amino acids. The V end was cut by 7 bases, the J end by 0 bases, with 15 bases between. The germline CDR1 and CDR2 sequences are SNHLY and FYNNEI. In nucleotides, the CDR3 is TGTGCCAGCAAATTAGGGTGGAGGATGAACACTGAAGCTTTCTTT. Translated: CASKLGWRMNTEAFF.

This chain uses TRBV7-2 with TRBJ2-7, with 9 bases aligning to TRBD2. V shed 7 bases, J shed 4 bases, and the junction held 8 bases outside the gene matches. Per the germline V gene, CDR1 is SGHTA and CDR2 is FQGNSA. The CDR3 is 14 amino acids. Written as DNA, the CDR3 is TGTGCCAGCAATGAAGAACTAGCGGGTTACGAGCAGTACTTC. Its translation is CASNEELAGYEQYF.

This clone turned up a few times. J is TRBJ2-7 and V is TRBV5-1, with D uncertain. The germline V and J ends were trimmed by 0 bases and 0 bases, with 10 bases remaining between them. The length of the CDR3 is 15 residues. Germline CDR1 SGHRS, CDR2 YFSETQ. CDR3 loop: CASSLGGLSSYEQYF. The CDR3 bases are TGCGCCAGCAGCTTGGGAGGCTTAAGCTCCTACGAGCAGTACTTC.

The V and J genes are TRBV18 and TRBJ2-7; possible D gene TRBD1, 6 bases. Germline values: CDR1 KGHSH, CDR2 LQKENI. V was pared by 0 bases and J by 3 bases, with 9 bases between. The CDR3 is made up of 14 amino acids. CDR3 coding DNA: TGTGCCAGCTCACCACCGAACAGGGACTACGAGCAGTACTTC. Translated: CASSPPNRDYEQYF.

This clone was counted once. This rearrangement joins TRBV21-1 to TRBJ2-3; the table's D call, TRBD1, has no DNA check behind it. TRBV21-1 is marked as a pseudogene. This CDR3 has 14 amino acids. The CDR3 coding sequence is TGTGCCAGCAGCAGGCGACAGGGTGCAGATACGCAGTATTTT. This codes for CASSRRQGADTQYF.

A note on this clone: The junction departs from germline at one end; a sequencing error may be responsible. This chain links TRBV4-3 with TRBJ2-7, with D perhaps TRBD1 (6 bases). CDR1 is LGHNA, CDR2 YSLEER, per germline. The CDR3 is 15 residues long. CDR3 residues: CASSKEDSSSYEQYF. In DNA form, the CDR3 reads TGCGCCAGCAGCAAAGAGGACAGTAGCTCCTACGAGCAGTACTTC.

The CDR3 coding sequence is TGCGCCACACTCTCCGCTTTCTTT. Translation gives CATLSAFF. The J gene is TRBJ1-1, the V gene TRBV23-1; no clear D. TRBV23-1 is assigned to the ORF class and has an uncertain function. V dropped 10 bases and J dropped 11 bases, with 8 bases sitting between them. This CDR3 is built from 8 residues.

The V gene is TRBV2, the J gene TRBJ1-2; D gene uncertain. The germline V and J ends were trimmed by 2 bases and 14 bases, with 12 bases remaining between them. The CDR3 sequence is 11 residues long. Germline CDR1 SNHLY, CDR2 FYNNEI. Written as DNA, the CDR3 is TGTGCCAGCAGTGAAAGGCAGGATCGAACCTTC. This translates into CASSERQDRTF.

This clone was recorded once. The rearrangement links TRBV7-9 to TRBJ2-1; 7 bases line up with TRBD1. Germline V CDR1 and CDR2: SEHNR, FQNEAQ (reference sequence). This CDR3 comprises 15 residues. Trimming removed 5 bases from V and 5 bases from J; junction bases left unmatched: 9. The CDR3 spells CASSALDRSNNEQFF. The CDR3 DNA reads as TGTGCCAGCAGCGCTTTGGACAGGTCTAACAATGAGCAGTTCTTC.

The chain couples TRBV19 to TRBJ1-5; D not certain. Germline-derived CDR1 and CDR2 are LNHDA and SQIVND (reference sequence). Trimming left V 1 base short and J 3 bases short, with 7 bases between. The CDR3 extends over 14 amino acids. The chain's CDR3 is CASSIAGPNQPQHF. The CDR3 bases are TGTGCCAGTAGTATAGCAGGTCCCAATCAGCCCCAGCATTTT.

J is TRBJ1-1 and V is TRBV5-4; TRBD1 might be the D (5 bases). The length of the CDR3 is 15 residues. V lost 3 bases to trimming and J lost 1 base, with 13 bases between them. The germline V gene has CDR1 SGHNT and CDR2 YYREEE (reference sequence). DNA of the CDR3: TGTGCCAGCAGCTCCCGGACAAGGGGGAACACTGAAGCTTTCTTT. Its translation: CASSSRTRGNTEAFF.

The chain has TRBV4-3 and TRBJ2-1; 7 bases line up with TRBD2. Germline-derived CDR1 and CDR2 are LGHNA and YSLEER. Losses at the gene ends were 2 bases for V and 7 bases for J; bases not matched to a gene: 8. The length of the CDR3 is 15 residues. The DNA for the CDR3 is TGCGCCAGCAGCCAATCCCCTAGCGGCGCGAATGAGCAGTTCTTC. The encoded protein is CASSQSPSGANEQFF.

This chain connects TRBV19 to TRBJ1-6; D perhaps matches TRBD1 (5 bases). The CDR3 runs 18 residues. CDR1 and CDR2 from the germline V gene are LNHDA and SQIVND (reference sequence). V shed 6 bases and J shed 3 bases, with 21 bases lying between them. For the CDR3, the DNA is TGTGCCAGTAGGGGCGGGAAACTAGACAGTCGCTATAATTCACCCCTCCACTTT. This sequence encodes CASRGGKLDSRYNSPLHF.

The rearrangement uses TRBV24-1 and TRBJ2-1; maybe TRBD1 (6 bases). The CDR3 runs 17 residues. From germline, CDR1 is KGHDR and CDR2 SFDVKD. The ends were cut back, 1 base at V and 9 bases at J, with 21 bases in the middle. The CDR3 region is CATSDFSGAGVLGEQFF. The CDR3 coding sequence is TGTGCCACCAGTGATTTCTCCGGGGCAGGGGTTCTGGGTGAGCAGTTCTTC.

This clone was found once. CDR3 in DNA: TGTGCCAGCAGCTCCGTCCGGGAGAACTCACCCCTCCACTTT. The encoded protein is CASSSVRENSPLHF. The chain combines TRBV5-6 with TRBJ1-6; D is undetermined. Germline lookup yields CDR1 SGHDT and CDR2 YYEEEE. The CDR3 is 14 residues long. Trimming left V 3 bases short and J 10 bases short, with 14 bases between.

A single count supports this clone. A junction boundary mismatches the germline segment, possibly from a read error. CDR3 sequence reads: CASSVGDRETEARF. CDR3 nucleotides: TGTGCCAGCAGCGTCGGGGACAGGGAAACGGAGGCGCGTTTT. The chain is built from TRBV9 and TRBJ1-3; TRBD1 aligns across 9 bases. The V gene's germline CDR1 is SGDLS and CDR2 YYNGEE. CDR3 length: 14 amino acids. The full variable domain, its missing parts supplied by reference TRBV9 and TRBJ1-3, is DSGVTQTPKHLITATGQRVTLRCSPRSGDLSVYWYQQSLDQGLQFLIQYYNGEERAKGNILERFSAQQFPDLHSELNLSSLELGDSALYFCASSVGDRETEARFGEGSWLTVV.

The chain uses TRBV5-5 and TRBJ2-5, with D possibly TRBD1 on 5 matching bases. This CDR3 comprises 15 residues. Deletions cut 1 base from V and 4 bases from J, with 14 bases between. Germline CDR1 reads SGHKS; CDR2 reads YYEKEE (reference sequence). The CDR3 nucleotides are TGTGCCAGCAGCTTGCAGGGCGTTGGGGCAGAGACCCAGTACTTC. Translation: CASSLQGVGAETQYF.

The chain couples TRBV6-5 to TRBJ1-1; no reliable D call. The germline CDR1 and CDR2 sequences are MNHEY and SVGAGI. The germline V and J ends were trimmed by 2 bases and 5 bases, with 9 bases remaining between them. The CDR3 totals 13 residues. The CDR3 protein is CASSYRGWTEAFF. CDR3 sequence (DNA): TGTGCCAGCAGTTACAGAGGTTGGACTGAAGCTTTCTTT.

As DNA, the CDR3 is TGTGCCAGCAGTTTATCGTGGGGATCCCGGGGGAATCAGCCCCAGCATTTT. This codes for CASSLSWGSRGNQPQHF. The chain employs TRBV27 and TRBJ1-5; perhaps TRBD1 as D (5 bases). The V gene lost 0 bases and the J gene lost 4 bases, with 16 bases spanning the gap. The CDR3 consists of 17 residues. The V gene's germline CDR1 is MNHEY and CDR2 SMNVEV (reference sequence).